Sequencing of this TCR beta chain was carried out in a study of blood T cell repertoires in COVID-19. Profiling relied on immunoSEQ multiplex PCR, and the TCRdb table lists in-frame clones only, not all of them. The repertoire holds under 250,000 clones, with roughly 89% as singletons. Trimming took 2 bases from V and 2 from J, leaving 12 bases between them. The CDR3 is 15 residues long. Germline CDR1 and CDR2: MNHEY and SVGAGI. The chain joins TRBV6-5 to TRBJ1-1, with D tentatively TRBD1 (5 bases). Sequenced input: peripheral blood. The clonotype was recovered from a man between 60 and 70 years old who had recovered from COVID-19. Here the CDR3 reads CASSYTAGTNTEAFF. The CDR3 bases are TGTGCCAGCAGTTACACTGCGGGGACCAACACTGAAGCTTTCTTT.